A single sample is the source of the 18 T cell receptor beta chains below, sequenced in a study of CD8 T cells in Susac syndrome. The RNA, about 0.5 to 1 ug, was put through reverse transcription using random hexamers. Via MiXCR, TCRdb re-called the immunoSEQ multiplex PCR reads, giving one row per CDR3 protein. The sample has more than 130,000 distinct CDR3 sequences; approximately 95% are singletons. What was sequenced was CD8+ T cells from PBMCs. Receptor source: a human donor in good health.

V is TRBV5-1 and J is TRBJ2-7, with D possibly being TRBD2 (6 bases). The V and J ends lost 4 bases and 5 bases respectively, with 22 bases between them. Germline assignment: CDR1 SGHRS and CDR2 YFSETQ. The CDR3 is made up of 16 amino acids. The CDR3 loop is CASSPHGDGRTDEQYF. CDR3 DNA sequence: TGCGCCAGCAGCCCCCATGGGGACGGGAGAACTGACGAGCAGTACTTC.

V usage is TRBV10-2 and J usage is TRBJ2-1; D is uncertain. Trimming took 6 bases from V and 5 from J, leaving 8 bases between them. CDR1 and CDR2 (germline): WSHSY, SAAADI. The CDR3 runs 12 residues. This chain's CDR3 is CASRLLDNEQFF. DNA for the CDR3: TGCGCCAGCAGACTCTTGGACAATGAGCAGTTCTTC.

The count of this clonotype is one. The chain couples TRBV4-2 to TRBJ2-7, with 8 bases identical to TRBD2. The J segment lost 5 bases and the V segment lost 1 base, leaving 7 bases of the junction unmatched. Germline lookup yields CDR1 LGHNA and CDR2 YNFKEQ. The CDR3 is 15 amino acids. CDR3: CASSQVYGRVDEQYF. The CDR3 DNA follows: TGTGCCAGCAGCCAAGTATACGGGAGGGTCGACGAGCAGTACTTC.

The chain couples TRBV29-1 to TRBJ2-3, with 13 bases aligning to TRBD2. CDR1 and CDR2 (germline): SQVTM, ANQGSEA. The CDR3 extends over 16 amino acids. With V trimmed by 5 bases and J by 4 bases, 9 bases remained unmatched. CDR3 sequence (DNA): TGCAGCGTTTGGACTAGCGGGGGCGTAGGGGCAGATACGCAGTATTTT. This codes for CSVWTSGGVGADTQYF.

CDR3 coding DNA: TGCGCCAGCAGCCAGACAGGGCTGGCTGAAGCTTTCTTT. This translates into CASSQTGLAEAFF. V and J are TRBV4-3 and TRBJ1-1; 7 nucleotides align to TRBD1. Germline CDR1 LGHNA, CDR2 YSLEER. Unmatched junction bases numbered 4, after V lost 3 bases and J lost 6 bases. CDR3 length: 13 residues.

The V and J genes are TRBV15 and TRBJ2-1, with 8 positions matching TRBD2. After removal of 3 bases from V and 4 bases from J, the junction contained 14 bases not matched to a gene. Germline CDR1 and CDR2: LNHNV and YYDKDF (reference sequence). The CDR3 length is 18 residues. The CDR3 DNA reads as TGTGCCACCAGCAGTGGAAGAGCGGGAGTAATAGGTTACAATGAGCAGTTCTTC. This gives the protein CATSSGRAGVIGYNEQFF.

This rearrangement joins TRBV27 to TRBJ2-1; D is perhaps TRBD2 (5 bases). The CDR3 contains 14 residues. Germline V CDR1 and CDR2: MNHEY, SMNVEV (reference sequence). Trimming stripped 5 bases from V and 1 base from J, with 9 bases between. The CDR3 protein is CASSPGLSYNEQFF. The DNA for the CDR3 is TGTGCCAGCAGTCCCGGACTTTCCTACAATGAGCAGTTCTTC.

This chain connects TRBV13 to TRBJ2-1, with a possible D match to TRBD2 (6 bases). The CDR3 extends over 15 amino acids. Per germline, CDR1 PRHDT and CDR2 FYEKMQ (reference sequence). The V end was cut by 8 bases, the J end by 2 bases, with 16 bases between. CDR3 residues: CASLGGTQAYNEQFF. The DNA of the CDR3 is TGTGCCAGCCTTGGGGGGACCCAAGCCTACAATGAGCAGTTCTTC.

The chain joins TRBV27 to TRBJ2-3, with TRBD1 matching over 8 bases. The CDR3 covers 13 residues. Germline V gene sequence: CDR1 MNHEY, CDR2 SMNVEV (reference sequence). The V segment lost 7 bases and the J segment 4 bases; nucleotides outside the gene matches: 4. The DNA of the CDR3 is TGTGCCAGCATCGGACAGGGTGCAGATACGCAGTATTTT. Translating it yields CASIGQGADTQYF.

This clonotype was counted a few times. The CDR3 spells CASSFVGNEQFF. CDR3 nucleotide sequence: TGTGCCAGCAGTTTTGTCGGGAATGAGCAGTTCTTC. The V gene is TRBV27, the J gene TRBJ2-1; D remains ambiguous. This CDR3 spans 12 amino acids. Germline loops: CDR1 MNHEY, CDR2 SMNVEV (reference sequence). V lost 3 bases to trimming and J lost 7 bases, with 7 bases between them.

This chain connects TRBV5-6 to TRBJ2-1, with D maybe TRBD2 (6 bases). V was cut by 3 bases and J by 1 base, with 14 bases left in between. This CDR3 has 16 residues. The germline V gene has CDR1 SGHDT and CDR2 YYEEEE. The chain's CDR3 is CASSSVRRGSYNEQFF. CDR3 coding DNA: TGTGCCAGCAGCTCTGTGAGGCGGGGTTCCTACAATGAGCAGTTCTTC. The full variable domain, in which reference TRBV5-6 and TRBJ2-1 provide the parts outside the CDR3, is DAGVTQSPTHLIKTRGQQVTLRCSPKSGHDTVSWYQQALGQGPQFIFQYYEEEERQRGNFPDRFSGHQFPNYSSELNVNALLLGDSALYLCASSSVRRGSYNEQFFGPGTRLTVL.

This sequence joins TRBV9 and TRBJ1-3; D ambiguous. The CDR3 is 13 residues long. Germline CDR1 and CDR2: SGDLS and YYNGEE. Deletions cut 3 bases from V and 2 bases from J, with 6 bases between. CDR3 DNA: TGTGCCAGCAGCGGGTCGACTGGAAACACCATATATTTT. It encodes CASSGSTGNTIYF.

The V gene is TRBV27, the J gene TRBJ2-7; 7 bases are shared with TRBD2. V lost 3 bases, J lost 3 bases, and 11 bases stayed unmatched. CDR3 length: 16 amino acids. From germline, CDR1 is MNHEY and CDR2 SMNVEV (reference sequence). CDR3 amino acids: CASSFSWEGPVYEQYF. DNA of the CDR3: TGTGCCAGCAGTTTCTCATGGGAGGGCCCTGTCTACGAGCAGTACTTC.

The rearrangement links TRBV4-3 to TRBJ1-1, with D perhaps matching TRBD1 (5 bases). Germline V gene lookup returns CDR1 LGHNA and CDR2 YSLEER. Trimming removed 4 bases from V and 6 bases from J, with 21 bases in between. The CDR3 has 16 amino acids. The CDR3 bases are TGCGCCAGCAGCCTCGAGGGGACCGGTAGAACCCCTGAAGCTTTCTTT. Translated, it gives CASSLEGTGRTPEAFF.

The chain has TRBV29-1 and TRBJ2-7, with a possible D match to TRBD2 (6 bases). The germline V and J ends were trimmed by 7 bases and 5 bases, with 18 bases remaining between them. The CDR3 loop spans 13 amino acids. Germline V gene lookup returns CDR1 SQVTM and CDR2 ANQGSEA. DNA of the CDR3: TGCAGCGCTTTGGGAGGACCCGCAGACGAGCAGTACTTC. It translates to CSALGGPADEQYF.

The J gene is TRBJ2-2, the V gene TRBV15; unclear D gene. The germline V gene has CDR1 LNHNV and CDR2 YYDKDF (reference sequence). Trimming took 8 bases from V and 3 from J, leaving 10 bases between them. The CDR3 length is 13 residues. This CDR3 is CATWAGHTGELFF. The CDR3 DNA is TGTGCCACCTGGGCAGGACACACCGGGGAGCTGTTTTTT. Complete variable domain (other parts from reference TRBV15 and TRBJ2-2): DAMVIQNPRYQVTQFGKPVTLSCSQTLNHNVMYWYQQKSSQAPKLLFHYYDKDFNNEADTPDNFQSRRPNTSFCFLDIRSPGLGDTAMYLCATWAGHTGELFFGEGSRLTVL.

The chain couples TRBV30 to TRBJ2-7, with D maybe TRBD1 (6 bases). The V end was cut by 1 base, the J end by 9 bases, with 13 bases between. In germline, CDR1 is GTSNPN, CDR2 SVGIG (reference sequence). The CDR3 consists of 12 residues. As DNA, the CDR3 is TGTGCCTGGAGTGACCGACTCAGGGGGCAGTACTTC. It specifies CAWSDRLRGQYF.

This chain uses TRBV29-1 with TRBJ1-2, with TRBD1 matching 9 bases. CDR1 and CDR2 from the germline V gene are SQVTM and ANQGSEA. The V segment lost 7 bases and the J segment 7 bases; nucleotides outside the gene matches: 4. This CDR3 contains 11 residues. This CDR3 is CSALQGAGYTF. The CDR3 bases are TGCAGCGCCTTACAGGGGGCTGGCTACACCTTC.